This T cell receptor beta chain was identified in a study of blood T cell repertoires in COVID-19. Study details: Sample material is recorded as cDNA or gDNA derived from T cells, B-cell-depleted T cells, or PBMCs.

Profiled with immunoSEQ multiplex PCR; TCRdb holds only in-frame clones, not every one. The top ten clones hold about 3.9% of a sample with 100,000 to 120,000 clones, about 85% of them seen once. The CDR3 contains 19 residues. Trimming removed 0 bases from V and 4 bases from J, with 24 bases in between. Germline CDR1 LGHNA, CDR2 YNFKEQ. The specimen sequenced was peripheral blood. This sequence joins TRBV4-2 and TRBJ1-2; the D is unclear. This TCR came from a man aged 50-60 years with acute or convalescent COVID-19. CDR3 in DNA: TGTGCCAGCAGCCAAGAAGGCGGACGTAAGGGAGCTTGGTTCTATGGCTACACCTTC. This sequence encodes CASSQEGGRKGAWFYGYTF.